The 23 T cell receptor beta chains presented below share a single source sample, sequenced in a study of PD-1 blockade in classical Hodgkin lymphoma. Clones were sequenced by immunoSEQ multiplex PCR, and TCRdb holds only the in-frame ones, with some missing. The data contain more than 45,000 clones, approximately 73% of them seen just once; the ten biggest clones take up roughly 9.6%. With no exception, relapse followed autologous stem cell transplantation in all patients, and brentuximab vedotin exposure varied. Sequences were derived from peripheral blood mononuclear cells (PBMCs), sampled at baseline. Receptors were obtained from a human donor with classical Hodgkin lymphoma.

The CDR3 is CASSPRGRGRNYGYTF. In nucleotides, the CDR3 is TGTGCCAGCAGCCCCAGGGGCAGGGGGCGCAACTATGGCTACACCTTC. This rearrangement joins TRBV9 to TRBJ1-2; 8 positions agree with TRBD1. The V segment lost 4 bases and the J segment 2 bases; nucleotides outside the gene matches: 10. Germline-derived CDR1 and CDR2 are SGDLS and YYNGEE. The CDR3 is 16 amino acids. Full variable domain (remainder filled in from reference TRBV9 and TRBJ1-2): DSGVTQTPKHLITATGQRVTLRCSPRSGDLSVYWYQQSLDQGLQFLIQYYNGEERAKGNILERFSAQQFPDLHSELNLSSLELGDSALYFCASSPRGRGRNYGYTFGSGTRLTVV.

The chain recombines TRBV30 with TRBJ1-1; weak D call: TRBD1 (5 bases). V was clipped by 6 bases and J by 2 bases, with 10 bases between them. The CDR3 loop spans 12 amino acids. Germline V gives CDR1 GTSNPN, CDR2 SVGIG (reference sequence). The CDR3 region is CACGTLNTEAFF. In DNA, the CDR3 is TGTGCCTGCGGGACTTTAAACACTGAAGCTTTCTTT.

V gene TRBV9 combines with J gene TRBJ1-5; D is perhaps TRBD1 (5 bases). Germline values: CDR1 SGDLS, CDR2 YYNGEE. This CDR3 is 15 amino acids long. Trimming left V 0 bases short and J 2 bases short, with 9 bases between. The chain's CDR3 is CASSVGGEGNQPQHF. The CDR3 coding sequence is TGTGCCAGCAGCGTAGGGGGGGAGGGCAATCAGCCCCAGCATTTT.

In DNA, the CDR3 is TGCGCCAGCAGCTTGGCCGCAGGCACTGAAGCTTTCTTT. This sequence encodes CASSLAAGTEAFF. The chain has TRBV5-1 and TRBJ1-1; D is unresolved. This CDR3 is 13 amino acids long. V was clipped by 0 bases and J by 4 bases, with 7 bases between them. Germline loops: CDR1 SGHRS, CDR2 YFSETQ.

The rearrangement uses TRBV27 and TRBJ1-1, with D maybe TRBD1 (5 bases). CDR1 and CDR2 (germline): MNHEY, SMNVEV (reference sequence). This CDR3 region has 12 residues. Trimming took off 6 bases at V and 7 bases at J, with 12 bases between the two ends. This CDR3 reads CASSPPQGEAFF. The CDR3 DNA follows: TGTGCCAGCAGCCCCCCCCAGGGTGAAGCTTTCTTT.

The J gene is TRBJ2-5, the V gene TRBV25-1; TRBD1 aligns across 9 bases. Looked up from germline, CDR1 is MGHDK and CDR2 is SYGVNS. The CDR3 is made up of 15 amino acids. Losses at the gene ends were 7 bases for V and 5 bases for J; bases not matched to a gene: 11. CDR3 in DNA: TGTGCCAGCATTCACACGGACAGGGGAATGGAGACCCAGTACTTC. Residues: CASIHTDRGMETQYF.

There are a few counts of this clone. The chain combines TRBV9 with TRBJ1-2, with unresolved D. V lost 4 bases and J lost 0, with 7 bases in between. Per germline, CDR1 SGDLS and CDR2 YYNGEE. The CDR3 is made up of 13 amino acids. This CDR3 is CASSINSNYGYTF. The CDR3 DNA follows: TGTGCCAGCAGCATAAATTCTAACTATGGCTACACCTTC.

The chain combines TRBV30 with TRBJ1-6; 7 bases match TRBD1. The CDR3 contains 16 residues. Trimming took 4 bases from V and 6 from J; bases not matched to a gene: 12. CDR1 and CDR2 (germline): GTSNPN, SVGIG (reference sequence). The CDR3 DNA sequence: TGTGCCTGGAAAGTTAAGGGCAGGGGGGCTAATTCACCCCTCCACTTT. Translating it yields CAWKVKGRGANSPLHF. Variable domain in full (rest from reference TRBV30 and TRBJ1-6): SQTIHQWPATLVQPVGSPLSLECTVEGTSNPNLYWYRQAAGRGLQLLFYSVGIGQISSEVPQNLSASRPQDRQFILSSKKLLLSDSGFYLCAWKVKGRGANSPLHFGNGTRLTVT.

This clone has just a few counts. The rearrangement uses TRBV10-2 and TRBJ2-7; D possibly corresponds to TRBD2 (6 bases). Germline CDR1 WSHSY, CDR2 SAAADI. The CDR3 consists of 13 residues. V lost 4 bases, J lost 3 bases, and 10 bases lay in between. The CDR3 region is CASSVGTDYEQYF. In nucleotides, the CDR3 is TGCGCCAGCAGTGTTGGGACTGACTACGAGCAGTACTTC.

DNA of the CDR3: TGTGCCAGCAGTTTTTTCAATCCGGGACAGGGGAGACAGTTCTTC. It translates to CASSFFNPGQGRQFF. The chain has TRBV27 and TRBJ2-1, with TRBD1 matching 10 bases. The CDR3 is made up of 15 amino acids. V trimming: 3 bases; J trimming: 13 bases; junction bases outside the gene matches: 12. Germline CDR1 and CDR2: MNHEY and SMNVEV (reference sequence).

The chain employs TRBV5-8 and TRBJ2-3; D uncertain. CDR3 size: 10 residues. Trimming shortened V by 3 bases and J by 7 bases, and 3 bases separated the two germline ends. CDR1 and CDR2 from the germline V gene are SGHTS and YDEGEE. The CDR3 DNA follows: TGTGCCAGCAGCTCCAATACGCAGTATTTT. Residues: CASSSNTQYF.

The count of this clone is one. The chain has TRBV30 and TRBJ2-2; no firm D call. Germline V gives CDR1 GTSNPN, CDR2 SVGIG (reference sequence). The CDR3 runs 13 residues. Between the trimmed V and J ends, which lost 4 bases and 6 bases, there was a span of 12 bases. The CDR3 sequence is CAWIPPSAGELFF. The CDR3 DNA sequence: TGTGCCTGGATCCCTCCATCGGCCGGGGAGCTGTTTTTT. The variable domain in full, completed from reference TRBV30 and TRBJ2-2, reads SQTIHQWPATLVQPVGSPLSLECTVEGTSNPNLYWYRQAAGRGLQLLFYSVGIGQISSEVPQNLSASRPQDRQFILSSKKLLLSDSGFYLCAWIPPSAGELFFGEGSRLTVL.

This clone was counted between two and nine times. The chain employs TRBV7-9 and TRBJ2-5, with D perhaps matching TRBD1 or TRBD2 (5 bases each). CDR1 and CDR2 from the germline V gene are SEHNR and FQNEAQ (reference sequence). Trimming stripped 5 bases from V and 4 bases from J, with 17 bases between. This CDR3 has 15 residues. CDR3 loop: CASSRFYRDGETQYF. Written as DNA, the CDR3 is TGTGCCAGCAGCCGATTCTACCGGGACGGAGAGACCCAGTACTTC.

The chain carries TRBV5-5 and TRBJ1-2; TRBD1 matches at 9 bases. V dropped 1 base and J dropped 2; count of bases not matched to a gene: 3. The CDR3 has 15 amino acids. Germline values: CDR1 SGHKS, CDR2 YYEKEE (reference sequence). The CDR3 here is CASSLRTGENYGYTF. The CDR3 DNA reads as TGTGCCAGCAGCTTGAGGACAGGGGAGAACTATGGCTACACCTTC.

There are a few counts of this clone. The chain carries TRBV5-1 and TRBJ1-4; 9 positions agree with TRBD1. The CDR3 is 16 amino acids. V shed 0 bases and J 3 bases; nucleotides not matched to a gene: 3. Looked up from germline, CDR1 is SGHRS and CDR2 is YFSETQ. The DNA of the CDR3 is TGCGCCAGCAGCTTGGAACAGGGGGCGGCTAATGAAAAACTGTTTTTT. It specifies CASSLEQGAANEKLFF.

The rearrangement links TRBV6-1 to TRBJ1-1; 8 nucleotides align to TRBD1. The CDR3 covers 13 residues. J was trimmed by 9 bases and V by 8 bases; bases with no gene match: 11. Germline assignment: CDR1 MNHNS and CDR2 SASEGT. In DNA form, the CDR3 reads TGTGCCAGCGGCGAAACCAGACAGGGGCAAGCTTTCTTT. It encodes CASGETRQGQAFF.

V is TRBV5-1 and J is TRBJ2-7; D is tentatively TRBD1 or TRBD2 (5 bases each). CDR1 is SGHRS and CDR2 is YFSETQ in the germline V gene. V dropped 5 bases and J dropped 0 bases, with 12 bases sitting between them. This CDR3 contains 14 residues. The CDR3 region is CASRWGLSSYEQYF. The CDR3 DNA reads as TGCGCCAGCAGATGGGGGTTGAGCTCCTACGAGCAGTACTTC.

CDR3 sequence: CASSPRYGTSGRVRSVIYNEQFF. The CDR3 nucleotides read TGTGCCAGCTCACCTCGATACGGGACTAGCGGGAGGGTGAGATCTGTGATCTACAATGAGCAGTTCTTC. The chain uses TRBV18 and TRBJ2-1; 16 nucleotides align to TRBD2. V was pared by 3 bases and J by 3 bases, with 20 bases of the junction left unmatched. The germline V gene encodes CDR1 KGHSH and CDR2 LQKENI. This CDR3 region has 23 residues.

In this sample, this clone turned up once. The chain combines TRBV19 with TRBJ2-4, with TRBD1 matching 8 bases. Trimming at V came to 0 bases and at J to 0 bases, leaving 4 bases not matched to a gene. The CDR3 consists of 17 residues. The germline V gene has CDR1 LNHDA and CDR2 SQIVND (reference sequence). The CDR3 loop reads CASSIEGQGLAKNIQYF. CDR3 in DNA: TGTGCCAGTAGTATAGAAGGACAGGGTTTAGCCAAAAACATTCAGTACTTC.

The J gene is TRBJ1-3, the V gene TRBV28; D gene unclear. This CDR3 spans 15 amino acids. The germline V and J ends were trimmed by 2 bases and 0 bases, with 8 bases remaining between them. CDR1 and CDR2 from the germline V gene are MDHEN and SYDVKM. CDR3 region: CASSLGRISGNTIYF. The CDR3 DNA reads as TGTGCCAGCAGTTTAGGACGGATCTCTGGAAACACCATATATTTT.

The DNA for the CDR3 is TGTGCCAGCAGTAGAAATAGCGGGGGCCCCTTCTCCGAGCAGTACTTC. It specifies CASSRNSGGPFSEQYF. The chain combines TRBV2 with TRBJ2-7, with 9 nucleotides matching TRBD2. V was pared by 5 bases and J by 6 bases, with 14 bases of the junction left unmatched. CDR3 length equals 16 residues. Germline V gene sequence: CDR1 SNHLY, CDR2 FYNNEI. The whole variable domain, remainder taken from reference TRBV2 and TRBJ2-7, is EPEVTQTPSHQVTQMGQEVILRCVPISNHLYFYWYRQILGQKVEFLVSFYNNEISEKSEIFDDQFSVERPDGSNFTLKIRSTKLEDSAMYFCASSRNSGGPFSEQYFGPGTRLTVT.

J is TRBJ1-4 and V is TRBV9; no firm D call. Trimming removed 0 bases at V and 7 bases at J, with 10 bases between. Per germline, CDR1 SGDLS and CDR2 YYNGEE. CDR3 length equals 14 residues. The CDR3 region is CASSVGGGSEKLFF. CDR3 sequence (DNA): TGTGCCAGCAGCGTAGGAGGAGGGAGTGAAAAACTGTTTTTT.

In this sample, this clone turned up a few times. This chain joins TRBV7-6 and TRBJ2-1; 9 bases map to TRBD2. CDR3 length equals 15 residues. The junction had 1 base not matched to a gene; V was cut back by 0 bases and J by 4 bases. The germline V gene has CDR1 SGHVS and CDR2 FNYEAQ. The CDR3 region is CASSLATSGYNEQFF. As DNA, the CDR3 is TGTGCCAGCAGCTTAGCTACTAGCGGGTACAATGAGCAGTTCTTC.